This TCR beta chain was found in a study of cytomegalovirus exposure and HLA in healthy donors (TCRdb year 2017). Notes on the research overall: An earlier analysis of 587 of the donors reported under 300 Gb of sequence data and 117 million unique TCR beta sequences obtained from about 170 million T cells. Donor age, sex, ethnicity and CMV serostatus were collected together with the repertoire data. An earlier analysis of several hundred of the donors applied high-throughput TCR beta sequencing to assess whether each TCR beta V gene segment acted as functional or pseudogenic. Across some 400 genotyped donors of the cohort, an average of about 240,000 unique TCR beta nucleotide sequences per donor were sequenced, and around 20% of those sequences were non-productive. Rather than using new phenotypic data, the later analysis identified candidate immune exposures from TCR beta sequences and from how often those sequences occurred across donors. All discovery cohort repertoires had been generated on a single sequencing platform. The T cell repertoires of around 670 subjects were profiled by immunosequencing and related to cytomegalovirus serostatus. The study combined high-throughput TCR immunosequencing, statistical association of individual TCRs with disease status, and machine learning to predict cytomegalovirus infection status. Of the 398 genotyped donors, roughly 85% fell in the genetic ancestry cluster associated with self-reported Caucasian donors. The number of donors typed differed by locus, with roughly 629-640 for A, B, C, DRB1 and DQB1, over 500 for DQA1, nearly 610 for DPA1, and approximately 470 for DPB1. To study patterns of TCR occurrence, a later analysis re-analyzed previously published TCR beta repertoires from around 700 donors and added high-resolution HLA genotyping. In addition to the first cohort of 650 to 800 subjects, a separate validation cohort of under 150 different subjects was used. Several DR-DQ haplotypes were handled as single units for association and clustering because linkage in the cohort was strong. The study aimed to test whether cataloging public T cell receptors could reveal signatures of past pathogen exposure. HLA typing included class I and class II loci at four-digit resolution. About 330 gigabases of sequencing data and 91 million or so unique TCR sequences made up an early release that covered several hundred HLA-typed donors. In a later genetic analysis, genome-wide SNP genotypes for about 55% of the roughly 700 donors were used, and that subset was treated as a discovery cohort.

The cohort comprised some 680 healthy bone marrow donors. All cohort members were sampled while nominally healthy, although unrecorded immune exposures were likely present. The donor tested CMV seronegative and was one of the 352 seronegative cohort members. A peripheral blood sample was collected from each donor, and TCR beta sequencing was performed on peripheral blood mononuclear cells. Genomic DNA was extracted from the blood cell samples with the Qiagen DNeasy Blood Extraction Kit. Library preparation was by the immunoSEQ multiplex PCR assay. A mixture of 60 forward primers for TCR Vbeta segments and 13 reverse primers for TCR Jbeta segments was used in the multiplex PCR. The CDR3 region of rearranged TCR beta genes was amplified from genomic DNA by a multiplex PCR assay. Amplified TCR beta libraries were sequenced as 87-base-pair reads on the Illumina HiSeq System. In the paper's pipeline: A later analysis tallied around 82 million unique TCR beta chains across the 666 repertoires, and about 10 million of those chains were shared by two or more donors. Raw reads were error-corrected and collapsed into unique sequences by a nearest-neighbor algorithm in which closely related sequences were merged to remove PCR and sequencing errors. CDR3 sequences were aligned to IMGT reference sequences to assign V, D and J gene segments. For a sequence to be retained, a match of at least six nucleotides was required to both a V gene segment and a J gene segment. Rearrangements were called productive when the CDR3 lacked stop codons and stayed in frame with V and J; all others were non-productive. CDR3 was defined according to IMGT convention as the region running from the second conserved V-encoded cysteine to the conserved J-encoded phenylalanine. The earlier analysis of 587 of the donors excluded any sequence lacking an unambiguous match to a single V gene segment. In an earlier analysis of 450 to 700 of the donors, V segments were called functional above 56.7% productive rearrangements and were called segregating when the between-donor standard deviation exceeded 5%. A statistical classification framework was developed to diagnose cytomegalovirus status using the catalog of TCR beta chain sequences. A later analysis assigned V and J genes by comparing TCR nucleotide sequences with IMGT/GENE-DB human TR gene sequences. The TCRdist pipeline was used in a later analysis to assign CDR3 sequences and most-parsimonious VDJ recombination scenarios. In a later analysis, each TCR beta chain was defined by its CDR3 amino acid sequence together with its V-gene family, and reads lacking a unique V-gene family were excluded. As a way to deal with suspected cross-contamination and a sequencing artifact, a later analysis dropped 640 or so nucleotide sequences that were highly shared and had low generation probability. In a later analysis, a clonal expansion index was calculated for each public chain from normalized within-repertoire ranks of inferred template counts. In a later analysis, generation probabilities were computed with a VDJ recombination model fitted to out-of-frame rearrangements, and the resulting probabilities were checked against IGoR. In a later analysis, hypergeometric tests were used to score TCR-TCR, TCR-HLA and TCR-CMV co-occurrence, with a repertoire-size bias correction applied to TCR pairs. To estimate false discovery rates, a later analysis permuted the HLA or CMV assignments 20 times. In a later analysis, co-occurring TCRs were grouped using DBSCAN, and TCRdist sequence similarity was added for clustering within HLA-allele-positive subsets. Repertoires with fewer than 30,000 or more than 120,000 public chains, plus five repertoires with anomalous nucleotide sharing, were excluded from co-occurrence clustering. The clones in this table, taken by TCRdb from immuneACCESS, are in-frame only. Not every clone is retained; where verified, under half of the shortfall comes from an unresolved V gene, and the cause of the rest is unknown. V and J calls and clone size are copied from that table; D and trimming were computed from the DNA. This sample holds around 150,000 clones; about four fifths were observed only once. The top ten constitute 4% to 5% of the sample.

Concerning this clone: Its target antigen remains unknown. Within one base of it there is no much larger clone, and no base qualities were kept.

V is shortened by 4 bases, J by 3 bases, and the region joining them spans 18 bases. CDR1 and CDR2 are read off the germline V gene as MDHEN and SYDVKM. The CDR3 has 16 amino acids, counting the end cysteine and phenylalanine. The retained sequence is limited to the CDR3, 48 bases, with the frame set at the first base. Paper-wide results and their limitations: In a later analysis, HLA-associated TCR beta chains showed more clonal expansion and lower generation probabilities than non-associated chains that were equally common. The classifier was reported to diagnose cytomegalovirus status with high specificity and sensitivity in both the original and validation cohorts. Three of the identified cytomegalovirus-associated TCR beta chains were confirmed in vitro to be specific for cytomegalovirus antigens. Linkage disequilibrium might explain the correlated functional status among segregating V segments, but an unknown experimental factor could not be excluded. According to a later genetic analysis, donors in an Asian-associated ancestry cluster had fewer N-insertions in productive TCRs than the roughly 670-donor mean. The authors suggested that the approach could potentially be extended to other disease states and immunological phenotypes. A later analysis found that most CMV-associated TCR beta chains appeared HLA-restricted, with HLA associations seemingly driven largely by CMV exposure. Because counts were too low, roughly 18 rarely observed V segments, including chromosome 9 orphons, were left out of the earlier analysis of some 600 of the donors. Assigning TCR associations to individual alleles was difficult when HLA alleles, especially DR and DQ, strongly co-occurred. Presence/absence analyses assumed roughly uniform sequencing depth across donors, an assumption that may not hold. A later analysis associated about 16,000 TCR beta sequences with specific HLA alleles at a false discovery rate of 0.05. A later genetic analysis associated a missense DCLRE1C variant with V-gene and J-gene trimming of TCR beta chains, and an independent cohort replicated the association. Most TCR sequences were observed very rarely across donors, whereas some public TCRs were present in many individuals. The study listed 170 or so TCR beta chains as associated with cytomegalovirus. A further reported finding was that TCR beta sequences accurately predicted the HLA-A and HLA-B alleles for most subjects in the first cohort. This cohort had only TCR beta chains sequenced, and the lack of alpha or paired-chain data limited which features could be detected. Several of the top co-occurrence clusters appeared to be linked to parvovirus B19, influenza, CMV and Epstein-Barr virus, according to a later analysis. In an earlier analysis of fewer than 750 of the donors, most TCR beta V segments were observed in productive rearrangements about 90% or about 30% of the time, broadly matching IMGT annotations. Immune exposure information for the cohort was limited to CMV serostatus. The sequencing pipeline was judged likely to have produced a cluster of highly shared sequence variants as a technical artifact. A later analysis found that TCR association rates varied across HLA loci, with DRB1 alleles showing the most associated TCRs and HLA-C alleles the fewest. Because HLA typing was missing for some donors at each locus, association tests included only the typed subset. Because the 87-base-pair reads could not distinguish some IMGT-functional V segments, including TRBV6-2 and TRBV6-3, those segments were excluded.

The TCR comes from a man in his thirties or forties in good health and CMV-seronegative. The specimen was PBMCs. This chain joins TRBV28 to TRBJ1-1; the D gene is possibly TRBD1, with 5 bases matching. Here is the DNA: TGTGCCAGCAGTTCCTCCTTCGGGGGGAAGGACACTGAAGCTTTCTTT. It specifies CASSSSFGGKDTEAFF.